A selection of T cell receptor beta chains follows, all from one sample in a study of vaccination and CD4 T cells after COVID-19. Antigens of these TCRs are unknown. A single record per CDR3 protein comes from TCRdb applying MiXCR to the PCR reads. The table lists 15,000 to 20,000 distinct CDR3 sequences, roughly 50% of them singletons. Specimen: CD4+ T cells from blood, cultured in vitro, collected before SARS-CoV-2 vaccination. The receptor set was obtained from a human donor who had recovered from COVID-19. CDR3s include the opening cysteine and the closing phenylalanine or tryptophan. Fields, in order: D gene, clone size, J gene, V gene, CDR3 DNA, CDR3 protein. A D gene is named only where the DNA matches it firmly. Part of the rows lack a size; the others show once, few, many or a class for expanded clones.

-	-	TRBJ1-1	TRBV7-2	TGTGCCAGCAGCTTAACGCTCGCTGAAGCTTTCTTT	CASSLTLAEAFF
-	few	TRBJ1-1	TRBV25-1	TGTGCCAGCAGTGGGCGGTTGAACACTGAAGCTTTCTTT	CASSGRLNTEAFF
-	-	TRBJ1-6	TRBV6-5	TGTGCCAGCAGTTACGACGGGAGGAGTAATTCACCCCTCCACTTT	CASSYDGRSNSPLHF
-	-	TRBJ1-1	TRBV11-3	TGTGCCAGCAGCTACGGTACGGGGGTAAGGAACACTGAAGCTTTCTTT	CASSYGTGVRNTEAFF
-	-	TRBJ2-5	TRBV18	TGTGCCAGCTCACCAGTCAGGTCGGAGACCCAGTACTTC	CASSPVRSETQYF
TRBD2	-	TRBJ2-3	TRBV11-2	TGTGCCAGCAGCTGGAGAGGGACTAGCGGGAGAGGTGATACGCAGTATTTT	CASSWRGTSGRGDTQYF
-	-	TRBJ1-5	TRBV7-9	TGTGCCAGCAGTAAACAGGGAGGAGGTCAGCCCCAGCATTTT	CASSKQGGGQPQHF
TRBD2	-	TRBJ2-7	TRBV11-3	TGTGCCAGCAGCTTCGAAAGCGGGAGGGCCTCCTACGAGCAGTACTTC	CASSFESGRASYEQYF
TRBD1	-	TRBJ1-2	TRBV7-2	TGTGCCAGCAGCCCCGTCGCCGGGACAGGCCCTTATGGCTACACCTTC	CASSPVAGTGPYGYTF
TRBD1	-	TRBJ2-3	TRBV2	TGTGCCAGCAGTGAGGACAGGGGGCGAAGGGATACGCAGTATTTT	CASSEDRGRRDTQYF
TRBD2	-	TRBJ2-1	TRBV6-2/TRBV6-3	TGTGCCAGCAGTTACTCGACTGCGGGAGGGCCCCACAATGAGCAGTTCTTC	CASSYSTAGGPHNEQFF
TRBD1	-	TRBJ2-7	TRBV5-1	TGCGCCAGCAGCGACGGGACAGTCGAGCAGTACTTC	CASSDGTVEQYF
-	-	TRBJ2-5	TRBV6-2/TRBV6-3	TGTGCCAGCAGTTACGGGACACAAGAGACCCAGTACTTC	CASSYGTQETQYF
-	-	TRBJ2-5	TRBV11-2	TGTGCCAGCAGCTTAGCTTTCAGCGGGCACGAATACACGCAAGAGACCCAGTACTTC	CASSLAFSGHEYTQETQYF
TRBD2	-	TRBJ2-1	TRBV7-2	TGTGCCAGCAGCCAGCAGAGGCTAGCGGGATCCTACAATGAGCAGTTCTTC	CASSQQRLAGSYNEQFF
TRBD1	few	TRBJ1-6	TRBV10-3	TGTGCCATCAGTGAGACTCGTGGTAAGGACAGGCCCAGTTCACCCCTCCACTTT	CAISETRGKDRPSSPLHF
TRBD2	-	TRBJ2-3	TRBV20-1	TGCAGTGCTAGTTCGGGGGAGGGGAGCACAGATACGCAGTATTTT	CSASSGEGSTDTQYF
TRBD1	-	TRBJ1-6	TRBV12-5	TGTGCTAGTGGTTTGTACCTCGACAGGGATAATTCACCCCTCCACTTT	CASGLYLDRDNSPLHF
TRBD1	-	TRBJ2-7	TRBV7-2	TGTGCCAGCAGCTTAGGGACAGGATCCTACGAGCAGTACTTC	CASSLGTGSYEQYF
TRBD2	-	TRBJ2-3	TRBV20-1	TGCAGTGCTAGAGATCAGAGCGGGGGGGCCGGGTACAGAACGCAGTATTTT	CSARDQSGGAGYRTQYF
-	-	TRBJ2-3	TRBV28	TGTGCCAGCAGTCGGGACAATACGCAGTATTTT	CASSRDNTQYF
TRBD1	-	TRBJ1-5	TRBV10-3	TGTGCCATCAGTGAGATACAGGGGGAAAATCAGCCCCAGCATTTT	CAISEIQGENQPQHF
TRBD2	-	TRBJ2-1	TRBV6-5	TGTGCCAGCAGTTACTCCCGCGGGGGGGATCCGTTCTTC	CASSYSRGGDPFF
TRBD1	-	TRBJ2-5	TRBV20-1	TGCAGTGCTCGAACGATGACAGGGGAAGAGACCCAGTACTTC	CSARTMTGEETQYF
-	few	TRBJ1-6	TRBV7-2	TGTGCCAGCAGCTCAGGCCAGCCGGTGGCCAATTCACCCCTCCACTTT	CASSSGQPVANSPLHF
TRBD2	-	TRBJ2-7	TRBV10-3	TGTGCCATCAGTTCTGGACTAGCGGGGGAGCAGTACTTC	CAISSGLAGEQYF
-	-	TRBJ1-2	TRBV7-8	TGTGCCAGCAGCTTAGTTCGACAGTCTGGTGGCTACACCTTC	CASSLVRQSGGYTF
-	-	TRBJ2-7	TRBV6-5	TGTGCCAGCAGTTACAGCCGGGACTTCTCCTACGAGCAGTACTTC	CASSYSRDFSYEQYF
TRBD1	few	TRBJ1-1	TRBV7-9	TGTGCCAGCAGCTTACGACAGGGAAAGAACACTGAAGCTTTCTTT	CASSLRQGKNTEAFF
-	-	TRBJ1-2	TRBV6-1	TGTGCCAGCAGTCTACAGGGCAGTGGTGGCTACACCTTC	CASSLQGSGGYTF
-	-	TRBJ1-2	TRBV7-2	TGTGCCAGCAGCTTAAGGGGGGACACCCCAGGCTATGGCTACACCTTC	CASSLRGDTPGYGYTF
TRBD1	-	TRBJ2-3	TRBV19	TGTGCCAGTAGTATAGTGTTTGGGACAGGGAGCACAGATACGCAGTATTTT	CASSIVFGTGSTDTQYF
-	-	TRBJ1-6	TRBV20-1	TGCAGTGCTAAAAAAGCAGGGGAAATCTCACCCCTCCACTTT	CSAKKAGEISPLHF
TRBD1	once	TRBJ1-1	TRBV10-3	TGTGCCATCACTCGGGACAGGGTACGGAACACTGAAGCTTTCTTT	CAITRDRVRNTEAFF
TRBD1	few	TRBJ1-1	TRBV6-1	TGTGCCAGCAGCCGAAGTTGGACAGGGTGGACTGAAGCTTTCTTT	CASSRSWTGWTEAFF
-	-	TRBJ1-5	TRBV6-5	TGTGCCAGCAGTTACTCAGCGGGGGGGGCCCAGCATTTT	CASSYSAGGAQHF
TRBD1	-	TRBJ1-2	TRBV10-3	TGTGCCATCAGTGAGTCTCGACAGGGGATGGGGTATGGCTACACCTTC	CAISESRQGMGYGYTF
-	few	TRBJ2-5	TRBV7-6	TGTGCCAGCAGCTCACAGCTCAGGGAGGAGACCCAGTACTTC	CASSSQLREETQYF
TRBD2	-	TRBJ2-6	TRBV6-1	TGTGCCACCTCGACTAGCGGGGTCTCTGGGGCCAACGTCCTGACTTTC	CATSTSGVSGANVLTF
-	-	TRBJ2-5	TRBV20-1	TGCAGTGCTAGAGAGCGGGCCAGTCCAGAGACCCAGTACTTC	CSARERASPETQYF
TRBD1	-	TRBJ1-6	TRBV7-8	TGTGCCAGCAGCCCGAGAGCTTCGGACAGGGGATTCACACCCCTCCACTTT	CASSPRASDRGFTPLHF
-	-	TRBJ1-6	TRBV2	TGTGCCAGCAGTTCCCAGGGTCTAGAATCACCCCTCCACTTT	CASSSQGLESPLHF
-	few	TRBJ1-6	TRBV11-2	TGTGCCAGCAGCCCCGCGGCGGGGGCAAATTCACCCCTCCACTTT	CASSPAAGANSPLHF
-	-	TRBJ1-5	TRBV25-1	TGTGCCAGCAGTGAATCAGGGGATTGGCAGCCCCAGCATTTT	CASSESGDWQPQHF
-	-	TRBJ1-2	TRBV20-1	TGCAGTGCTCCGGACAGTAGGCATGGCTACACCTTC	CSAPDSRHGYTF
-	few	TRBJ1-1	TRBV20-1	TGCAGTGCTAGAGCGGGGGGTAGCAACACTGAAGCTTTCTTT	CSARAGGSNTEAFF
TRBD1	-	TRBJ1-1	TRBV10-3	TGTGCCATCAGAGAGAGGGACAGGGAGAACAGTGAAGCTTTCTTT	CAIRERDRENSEAFF
TRBD2	-	TRBJ2-2	TRBV20-1	TGCAGTGCTACACCGGGACTAGACACCGGGGAGCTGTTTTTT	CSATPGLDTGELFF
TRBD1	once	TRBJ2-5	TRBV6-1	TGTGCCAGCAGTGAACAGGGGGCGGGTGAGACCCAGTACTTC	CASSEQGAGETQYF
-	once	TRBJ2-5	TRBV6-5	TGTGCCAGCAGTTACGCTCGCGGGACCCGGTACTTC	CASSYARGTRYF
TRBD1	few	TRBJ1-2	TRBV15	TGTGCCACCAGCAGAGATCACGGACAGGGGAATGGCTACACCTTC	CATSRDHGQGNGYTF
-	-	TRBJ1-5	TRBV10-3	TGTGCCATCAGTGAGTCGATAGGTCACGAGCCCCAGCATTTT	CAISESIGHEPQHF
-	few	TRBJ1-5	TRBV6-2/TRBV6-3	TGTGCCAGCAGTTACTCGCTTAATAGCAATCAGCCCCAGCATTTT	CASSYSLNSNQPQHF